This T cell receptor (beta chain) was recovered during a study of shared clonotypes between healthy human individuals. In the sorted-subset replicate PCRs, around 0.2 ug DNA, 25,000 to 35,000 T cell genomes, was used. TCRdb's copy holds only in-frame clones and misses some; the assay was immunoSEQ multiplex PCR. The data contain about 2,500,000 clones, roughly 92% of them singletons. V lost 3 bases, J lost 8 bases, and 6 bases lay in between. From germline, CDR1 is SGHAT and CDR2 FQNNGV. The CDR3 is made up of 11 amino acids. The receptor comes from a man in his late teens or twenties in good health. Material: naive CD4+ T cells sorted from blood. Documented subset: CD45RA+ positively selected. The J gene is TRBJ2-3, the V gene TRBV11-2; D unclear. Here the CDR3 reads CASSLGSTQYF. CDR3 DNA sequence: TGTGCCAGCAGCTTGGGGTCTACGCAGTATTTT.